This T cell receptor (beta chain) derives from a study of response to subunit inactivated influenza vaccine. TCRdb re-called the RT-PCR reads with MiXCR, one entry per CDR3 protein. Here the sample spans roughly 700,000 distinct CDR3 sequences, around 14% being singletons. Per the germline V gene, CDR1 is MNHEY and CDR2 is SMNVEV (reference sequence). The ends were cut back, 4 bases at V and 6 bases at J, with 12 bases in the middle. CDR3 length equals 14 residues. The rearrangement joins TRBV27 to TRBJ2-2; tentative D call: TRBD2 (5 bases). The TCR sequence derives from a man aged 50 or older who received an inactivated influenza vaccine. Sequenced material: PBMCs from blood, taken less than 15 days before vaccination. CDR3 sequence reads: CASSSKWGAGELFF. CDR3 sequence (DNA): TGTGCCAGCAGTTCCAAGTGGGGAGCCGGGGAGCTGTTTTTT.